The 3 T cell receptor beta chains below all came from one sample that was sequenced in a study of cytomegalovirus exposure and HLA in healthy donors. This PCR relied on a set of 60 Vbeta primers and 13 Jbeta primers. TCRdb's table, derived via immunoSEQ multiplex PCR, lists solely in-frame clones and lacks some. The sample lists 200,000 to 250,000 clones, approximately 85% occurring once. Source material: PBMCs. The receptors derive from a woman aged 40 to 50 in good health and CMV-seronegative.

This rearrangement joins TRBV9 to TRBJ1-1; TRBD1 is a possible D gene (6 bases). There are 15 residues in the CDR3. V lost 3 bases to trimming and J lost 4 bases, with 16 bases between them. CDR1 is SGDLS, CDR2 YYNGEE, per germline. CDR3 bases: TGTGCCAGCAGCGCGGGGGGAGTAGGGGGCACTGAAGCTTTCTTT. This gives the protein CASSAGGVGGTEAFF.

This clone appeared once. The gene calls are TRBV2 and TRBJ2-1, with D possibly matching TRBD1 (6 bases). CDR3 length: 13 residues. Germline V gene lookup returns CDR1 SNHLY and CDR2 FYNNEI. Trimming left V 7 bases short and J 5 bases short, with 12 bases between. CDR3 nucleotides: TGTGCCAGCACACAGGGTTACAACAATGAGCAGTTCTTC. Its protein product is CASTQGYNNEQFF. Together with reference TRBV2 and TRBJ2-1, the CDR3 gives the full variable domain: EPEVTQTPSHQVTQMGQEVILRCVPISNHLYFYWYRQILGQKVEFLVSFYNNEISEKSEIFDDQFSVERPDGSNFTLKIRSTKLEDSAMYFCASTQGYNNEQFFGPGTRLTVL.

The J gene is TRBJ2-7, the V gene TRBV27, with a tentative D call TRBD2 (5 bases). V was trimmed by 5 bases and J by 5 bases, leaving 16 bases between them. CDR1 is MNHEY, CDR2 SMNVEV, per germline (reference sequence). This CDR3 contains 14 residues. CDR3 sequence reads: CASSTGETHHEQYF. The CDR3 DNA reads TGTGCCAGCAGTACTGGGGAGACCCACCACGAGCAGTACTTC.